The 18 T cell receptor beta chains listed next were all sequenced from one sample in a study of a mutant IDH1 vaccine in newly diagnosed glioma. The time point was: week 47, end of study. All doses held 300 ug of mutant IDH1 20-mer peptide, with topical imiquimod. Their antigens remain unidentified. TCRdb's copy holds only in-frame clones and misses some; the assay was immunoSEQ multiplex PCR. The table has tens of thousands of clones, 90% seen once. Sequences were derived from PBMCs, sampled from a glioma patient whose treatment included an IDH1 peptide vaccine. The origin of the receptors is a middle-aged woman with glioma.

This chain joins TRBV19 and TRBJ2-2; 7 bases agree with TRBD2. With 6 bases clipped from V and 1 base from J, the junction kept 8 bases outside the gene matches. CDR3 length: 16 residues. The germline CDR1 and CDR2 sequences are LNHDA and SQIVND (reference sequence). The chain's CDR3 is CASSGRASGNTGELFF. The CDR3 DNA sequence: TGTGCCAGTAGCGGTCGAGCTAGCGGGAACACCGGGGAGCTGTTTTTT. The variable domain in full, with the rest retrieved from reference TRBV19 and TRBJ2-2, is DGGITQSPKYLFRKEGQNVTLSCEQNLNHDAMYWYRQDPGQGLRLIYYSQIVNDFQKGDIAEGYSVSREKKESFPLTVTSAQKNPTAFYLCASSGRASGNTGELFFGEGSRLTVL.

This chain connects TRBV29-1 to TRBJ2-1; 13 bases are a match to TRBD2. Germline CDR1 and CDR2: SQVTM and ANQGSEA. V was pared by 7 bases and J by 0 bases, with 6 bases of the junction left unmatched. The CDR3 runs 16 residues. Here the CDR3 DNA reads TGCAGCGCCACGGGACTAGCGGGGCTCTCCTACAATGAGCAGTTCTTC. This sequence encodes CSATGLAGLSYNEQFF.

This clone has just one count. The chain is built from TRBV6-1 and TRBJ2-1; 15 bases fit TRBD2. From germline, CDR1 is MNHNS and CDR2 SASEGT. CDR3 length equals 15 residues. V lost 4 bases to trimming and J lost 6 bases; unmatched junction nucleotides: 1. The CDR3 sequence is CASSAGLAGGNEQFF. CDR3 coding DNA: TGTGCCAGCAGTGCGGGACTAGCGGGAGGCAATGAGCAGTTCTTC.

This chain connects TRBV7-6 to TRBJ1-5; D possibly corresponds to TRBD1 (6 bases). CDR1 SGHVS and CDR2 FNYEAQ come from the germline V gene. The CDR3 is 13 amino acids. The ends were cut back, 1 base at V and 8 bases at J, with 9 bases in the middle. DNA for the CDR3: TGTGCCAGCAGCTTAGAGGGGGTTAAGCCCCAGCATTTT. This sequence encodes CASSLEGVKPQHF.

The V and J genes are TRBV5-6 and TRBJ2-7, with TRBD1 matching over 9 bases. The CDR3 loop spans 15 amino acids. With 4 bases clipped from V and 7 bases from J, the junction kept 12 bases outside the gene matches. Per the germline V gene, CDR1 is SGHDT and CDR2 is YYEEEE. In DNA, the CDR3 is TGTGCCAGCAGCCTGTCGGGACAGGGAGGGCGGGAGCAGTACTTC. Translated, it gives CASSLSGQGGREQYF.

The gene calls are TRBV6-5 and TRBJ1-3; D is undetermined. This CDR3 contains 13 residues. Trimming left V 2 bases short and J 5 bases short, with 7 bases between. Germline V gives CDR1 MNHEY, CDR2 SVGAGI. As DNA, the CDR3 is TGTGCCAGCAGTTACAGTTCCCGAAACACCATATATTTT. Its protein is CASSYSSRNTIYF.

This chain links TRBV11-2 with TRBJ1-2; 9 bases map to TRBD1. The CDR3 spans 15 residues. Unmatched junction bases numbered 6, after V lost 3 bases and J lost 4 bases. Germline CDR1 is SGHAT and CDR2 is FQNNGV. CDR3 protein: CASSFTGGAGYGYTF. The DNA of the CDR3 is TGTGCCAGCAGCTTTACAGGGGGCGCCGGCTATGGCTACACCTTC.

The CDR3 region is CASRDTGGGGKTQYF. DNA of the CDR3: TGTGCCAGCAGGGACACCGGCGGGGGGGGGAAGACCCAGTACTTC. The rearrangement uses TRBV6-5 and TRBJ2-5; 9 nucleotides line up with TRBD2. Germline V gene data show CDR1 as MNHEY and CDR2 as SVGAGI. With V trimmed by 6 bases and J by 6 bases, 11 bases remained unmatched. The CDR3 consists of 15 residues.

This chain connects TRBV10-3 to TRBJ2-6; D gene unclear. CDR1 and CDR2 (germline): ENHRY, SYGVKD. The length of the CDR3 is 15 residues. Trimming pared 6 bases from V and 0 bases from J, leaving 9 bases between. For the CDR3, the DNA is TGTGCCATCAGCACGGTTAGCTCTGGGGCCAACGTCCTGACTTTC. This translates into CAISTVSSGANVLTF.

This rearrangement joins TRBV2 to TRBJ1-4; possibly TRBD1 for D (6 bases). The CDR3 sequence is 14 residues long. The germline V and J ends were trimmed by 1 base and 7 bases, with 10 bases remaining between them. The germline gives CDR1 SNHLY, CDR2 FYNNEI. The CDR3: CASSEEGGGEKLFF. For the CDR3, the DNA is TGTGCCAGCAGTGAAGAGGGGGGGGGTGAAAAACTGTTTTTT.

The chain has TRBV14 and TRBJ1-2; 7 bases are shared with TRBD1. This CDR3 has 16 residues. Germline CDR1 reads SGHDN; CDR2 reads FVKESK. V dropped 0 bases and J dropped 6; count of bases not matched to a gene: 10. CDR3 DNA: TGTGCCAGCAGCCAAGAACAGGGGTATTATGGTGATGGCTACACCTTC. Its translation: CASSQEQGYYGDGYTF.

This rearrangement joins TRBV6-5 to TRBJ2-1; D is ambiguous. The CDR3 runs to 14 residues. Looked up from germline, CDR1 is MNHEY and CDR2 is SVGAGI. V was cut by 6 bases and J by 2 bases, with 11 bases left in between. The chain's CDR3 is CASSLTVTYNEQFF. CDR3 nucleotide sequence: TGTGCCAGCAGCCTCACCGTGACCTACAATGAGCAGTTCTTC.

The chain recombines TRBV6-5 with TRBJ1-1; D gene ambiguous. Germline V gene lookup returns CDR1 MNHEY and CDR2 SVGAGI. V lost 2 bases and J 0 bases, leaving 13 bases between the germline ends. The CDR3 length is 16 residues. In DNA, the CDR3 is TGTGCCAGCAGTTACAAGGCCGGGTTCATGAACACTGAAGCTTTCTTT. Amino acids: CASSYKAGFMNTEAFF.

The chain combines TRBV19 with TRBJ1-2; 7 bases match TRBD1. Germline values: CDR1 LNHDA, CDR2 SQIVND (reference sequence). Unmatched junction bases numbered 5, after V lost 7 bases and J lost 3 bases. The CDR3 contains 13 residues. CDR3 in DNA: TGTGCCAGTAACCCAGACAGGGACTATGGCTACACCTTC. This translates into CASNPDRDYGYTF.

J is TRBJ2-1 and V is TRBV5-4; D might be TRBD2 (5 bases). Germline V gives CDR1 SGHNT, CDR2 YYREEE (reference sequence). Trimming took off 4 bases at V and 8 bases at J, with 16 bases between the two ends. The CDR3 extends over 14 amino acids. The CDR3, as DNA: TGTGCCAGCAGCCCCGACTTGAGGGCGGATGAGCAGTTCTTC. This sequence encodes CASSPDLRADEQFF. Combining the CDR3 with reference TRBV5-4 and TRBJ2-1 gives the whole variable domain ETGVTQSPTHLIKTRGQQVTLRCSSQSGHNTVSWYQQALGQGPQFIFQYYREEENGRGNFPPRFSGLQFPNYSSELNVNALELDDSALYLCASSPDLRADEQFFGPGTRLTVL.

The rearrangement joins TRBV5-6 to TRBJ2-3; 9 bases are a match to TRBD2. J gave up 0 bases and V 0 bases, and 8 bases lay outside the gene matches. The CDR3 sequence is 18 residues long. Per the germline V gene, CDR1 is SGHDT and CDR2 is YYEEEE. The CDR3, as DNA: TGTGCCAGCAGCTTGGGGCTAGCGGGGTCAGCTAGCACAGATACGCAGTATTTT. Translation: CASSLGLAGSASTDTQYF.

V and J are TRBV7-2 and TRBJ1-1; TRBD1 matches 9 bases. The CDR3 consists of 16 residues. V lost 2 bases and J lost 1; bases outside the gene matches: 5. Germline V gene data show CDR1 as SGHTA and CDR2 as FQGNSA. This CDR3 is CASSLRQGQGNTEAFF. The CDR3 nucleotides read TGTGCCAGCAGCTTACGCCAGGGACAGGGGAACACTGAAGCTTTCTTT.

This chain joins TRBV7-8 and TRBJ1-1; D perhaps matches TRBD1 (6 bases). V lost 4 bases, J lost 0 bases, and 18 bases lay in between. The CDR3 loop spans 17 amino acids. Per germline, CDR1 SGHVS and CDR2 FQNEAQ. DNA for the CDR3: TGTGCCAGCAGCTCCCTTCTAGGGGGGGACATGAACACTGAAGCTTTCTTT. Translation: CASSSLLGGDMNTEAFF.